A single sample is the source of the 9 T cell receptor beta chains below, sequenced in a study of a mutant IDH1 vaccine in newly diagnosed glioma. These TCRs are of unknown antigen specificity. As to time point: week 35, safety follow-up. Every vaccination contained 300 ug of the mutant IDH1 20-mer peptide and was paired with topical imiquimod. Here immunoSEQ multiplex PCR was the method, and the copy in TCRdb shows in-frame clones only, minus some. The table records 30,000 to 40,000 clones, around four fifths of them present only once. The material sequenced was PBMCs, taken from a glioma patient whose treatment included an IDH1 peptide vaccine. These receptors originate from a man aged 40-49 years with glioma. Some clones in this sample may be carry-over from other donors' samples.

The gene calls are TRBV9 and TRBJ2-3, with TRBD2 identical over 8 bases. V trimming: 0 bases; J trimming: 6 bases; junction bases outside the gene matches: 9. The CDR3 covers 16 residues. Per the germline V gene, CDR1 is SGDLS and CDR2 is YYNGEE. The CDR3 region is CASSVDQRGSGDTQYF. The CDR3 bases are TGTGCCAGCAGCGTAGATCAGCGGGGGTCGGGTGATACGCAGTATTTT. Supplemented by reference TRBV9 and TRBJ2-3, the full variable domain reads DSGVTQTPKHLITATGQRVTLRCSPRSGDLSVYWYQQSLDQGLQFLIQYYNGEERAKGNILERFSAQQFPDLHSELNLSSLELGDSALYFCASSVDQRGSGDTQYFGPGTRLTVL.

The chain carries TRBV6-1 and TRBJ1-4, with D possibly matching TRBD1 (5 bases). Looked up from germline, CDR1 is MNHNS and CDR2 is SASEGT. The CDR3 is 14 amino acids. Trimming removed 4 bases from V and 11 bases from J, with 17 bases in between. CDR3 nucleotide sequence: TGTGCCAGCAGTGCCCGGGACCTCAGTCTCAAACTGTTTTTT. As protein: CASSARDLSLKLFF.

The rearrangement links TRBV27 to TRBJ1-2; weak D call: TRBD1 (5 bases). The CDR3 runs to 15 residues. Deletions cut 6 bases from V and 4 bases from J, with 18 bases between. Germline CDR1 reads MNHEY; CDR2 reads SMNVEV (reference sequence). The CDR3 sequence is CASSSYLGGGYGYTF. The CDR3 DNA reads as TGTGCCAGCAGCTCCTACCTCGGGGGGGGCTATGGCTACACCTTC.

The rearrangement uses TRBV27 and TRBJ2-7, with D possibly called TRBD1 or TRBD2 (5 bases each). The CDR3 loop spans 14 amino acids. Per the germline V gene, CDR1 is MNHEY and CDR2 is SMNVEV (reference sequence). V was clipped by 5 bases and J by 3 bases, with 14 bases between them. CDR3 loop: CASSPRDGYYEQYF. The DNA for the CDR3 is TGTGCCAGCAGTCCCCGGGACGGTTACTACGAGCAGTACTTC.

V usage is TRBV10-1 and J usage is TRBJ2-2, with D unresolved. Germline CDR1 WNHNN, CDR2 SYGVQD (reference sequence). Trimming removed 6 bases from V and 1 base from J, with 6 bases in between. The CDR3 contains 13 residues. The CDR3 nucleotides are TGCGCCAGCAGAGCCTTGAACACCGGGGAGCTGTTTTTT. Translating it yields CASRALNTGELFF.

V usage is TRBV30 and J usage is TRBJ2-2; TRBD2 is a possible D gene (5 bases). The CDR3 sequence is 13 residues long. Trimming removed 0 bases from V and 4 bases from J, with 6 bases in between. CDR1 and CDR2 (germline): GTSNPN, SVGIG (reference sequence). CDR3 in DNA: TGTGCCTGGAGTGTACGGGGCACCGGGGAGCTGTTTTTT. Translated: CAWSVRGTGELFF. Using reference TRBV30 and TRBJ2-2 for the parts outside the CDR3, the full variable domain is SQTIHQWPATLVQPVGSPLSLECTVEGTSNPNLYWYRQAAGRGLQLLFYSVGIGQISSEVPQNLSASRPQDRQFILSSKKLLLSDSGFYLCAWSVRGTGELFFGEGSRLTVL.

The V call is TRBV5-1, the J call TRBJ1-4, with TRBD1 as a possible D gene (6 bases). Trimming removed 3 bases at V and 0 bases at J, with 9 bases between. This CDR3 has 15 amino acids. The germline CDR1 and CDR2 sequences are SGHRS and YFSETQ. The CDR3 nucleotides read TGCGCCAGCAGCTCCAGGACAGCAACTAATGAAAAACTGTTTTTT. It encodes CASSSRTATNEKLFF.

V and J are TRBV5-1 and TRBJ2-7; TRBD1 is a possible D gene (5 bases). Germline lookup yields CDR1 SGHRS and CDR2 YFSETQ. V was cut by 2 bases and J by 2 bases, with 11 bases left in between. This CDR3 has 14 amino acids. The CDR3 protein is CASSLDSLTYEQYF. Written as DNA, the CDR3 is TGCGCCAGCAGCTTAGACAGCTTAACCTACGAGCAGTACTTC.

This clone was seen just once. The chain employs TRBV6-1 and TRBJ2-2; D remains unclear. The length of the CDR3 is 15 residues. The V gene's germline CDR1 is MNHNS and CDR2 SASEGT. V was pared by 6 bases and J by 7 bases, with 18 bases between. CDR3 DNA: TGTGCCAGCAGGATCGGAGCAGCGAGAAACGGGGAGCTGTTTTTT. Translation gives CASRIGAARNGELFF.